These 5 T cell receptor beta chains were sequenced from one sample in a study of blood T cells in healthy people across ages. PCR was performed a second time for about 6 to 12 cycles using a sample-barcoded 5' primer and a J-beta primer mix. MiXCR, run by TCRdb on the 5' RACE reads, gives a single entry per CDR3 protein. Of about 690,000 distinct CDR3 sequences in the sample, 40% to 45% are singletons; the top ten hold about 30%. Sample: blood. Receptors originate from an elderly man in good health.

The rearrangement joins TRBV20-1 to TRBJ2-5; D not resolved. TRBJ2-7 matches the DNA end more closely, so the J call is doubtful. From germline, CDR1 is DFQATT and CDR2 SNEGSKA (reference sequence). The CDR3 consists of 12 residues. The CDR3 DNA sequence: TGCAGTGCTAATACAGACCACTACGAGCAGTACTTC. It specifies CSANTDHYEQYF.

The rearrangement joins TRBV7-2 to TRBJ2-5; D may be TRBD1 (6 bases). V lost 5 bases, J lost 11 bases, and 24 bases lay in between. This CDR3 region has 15 residues. The germline V gene encodes CDR1 SGHTA and CDR2 FQGNSA. The CDR3 loop is CASSVDRNSYNEQYF. CDR3 sequence (DNA): TGTGCCAGCAGCGTGGACAGAAACTCCTACAATGAGCAGTACTTC.

As to this clonotype: A junction end diverges from the germline sequence, so it may reflect a read error. The chain carries TRBV12-3 or TRBV12-4 and TRBJ2-5, with D perhaps matching TRBD1 (5 bases). The J call may not be correct, given that the DNA end is closer to TRBJ2-4. The CDR3 has 16 residues. The CDR3 reads CASSPRERWVKNIQYF. In nucleotides, the CDR3 is TGTGCAAGCAGTCCCAGGGAACGTTGGGTGAAAAACATTCAGTACTTC.

The chain carries TRBV27 and TRBJ2-5; D perhaps matches TRBD2 (5 bases). Germline-derived CDR1 and CDR2 are MNHEY and SMNVEV (reference sequence). CDR3 length: 14 residues. Trimming removed 6 bases from V and 9 bases from J, with 20 bases in between. This chain's CDR3 is CASSKSGTSRAQYF. Here the CDR3 DNA reads TGTGCCAGCAGCAAGTCCGGCACCTCGCGGGCCCAGTACTTC.

This clonotype was picked up many times. This chain uses TRBV20-1 with TRBJ2-5; 12 bases align to TRBD2. CDR3 length equals 16 residues. Germline trimming cut 3 bases from V and 0 bases from J; bases unmatched to any gene: 5. Looked up from germline, CDR1 is DFQATT and CDR2 is SNEGSKA (reference sequence). CDR3 nucleotide sequence: TGCAGTGCTAGTTTAACTAGCGGGGGGTACCAAGAGACCCAGTACTTC. Amino acids: CSASLTSGGYQETQYF.